In this sample, the clone carrying this T cell receptor beta chain turned up many times. This CDR3 is built from 16 residues. Trimming at V came to 4 bases and at J to 2 bases, leaving 9 bases not matched to a gene. From germline, CDR1 is MDHEN and CDR2 SYDVKM. Data came from immunoSEQ multiplex PCR; TCRdb stores just in-frame clones and leaves some out. Here the sample spans some 170,000 clones, about 88% being singletons. This entry is derived from a study of cytotoxic CD8 clonotypes in ibrutinib-treated CLL. This specimen consisted of PBMCs, obtained at disease progression, from a patient treated with ibrutinib. This clonotype originated in a human donor with chronic lymphocytic leukemia. The V gene is TRBV28, the J gene TRBJ2-7; 9 bases align to TRBD1. Written as DNA, the CDR3 is TGTGCCAGCAGTTCGCCCGGGACAGGGTTCACCTACGAGCAGTACTTC. Its translation is CASSSPGTGFTYEQYF.